The text below deals with one TCR beta chain. The data stem from a study of CD8 T cells in Susac syndrome. Germline V CDR1 and CDR2: SGHNT, YENEEA. The CDR3 extends over 12 amino acids. The ends lost 5 bases at V and 8 bases at J; junction bases unmatched: 2. Sequencing of TCR beta drew on CD8+ and CD4+ T cells from blood. The RNA input was about 0.5 to 1 ug, and it was reverse transcribed with random hexamers. TCRdb reanalysed the immunoSEQ multiplex PCR reads using MiXCR and keeps one entry per CDR3 protein. The sample holds approximately 70,000 distinct CDR3 sequences, approximately 96% seen once. This chain connects TRBV11-3 to TRBJ2-1; 8 nucleotides agree with TRBD1. The sequencing input was CD4+ T cells from PBMCs. This TCR was sampled from a human donor with multiple sclerosis. The CDR3 nucleotides read TGTGCCAGCAGCACGGACAGGGATGAGCAGTTCTTC. Translated, it gives CASSTDRDEQFF.